The source of this T cell receptor beta chain is a study of regulatory T cells in long-lasting Graves disease. General study results and limits: Comparison showed that persistent patients shared more public clonotypes (fewer than 3,000) than new patients (about 880). Segments TRBV28, TRBJ1-2 and TRBJ2-5 showed preferential usage in persistent disease.

Germline CDR1 DFQATT, CDR2 SNEGSKA (reference sequence). The CDR3 spans 14 residues. Trimming removed 6 bases at V and 3 bases at J, with 17 bases between. This clonotype was seen ten or more times. The antigen is unknown. This sample's time point: newly diagnosed GD, antithyroid drugs for less than 3 months. The TCR library was made from RNA that had been extracted from PBMCs in TRIzol. Arm-PCR of CDR3 regions and iRepertoire HTBI primers were used to build TCR beta libraries. MiXCR, applied by TCRdb to the multiplex PCR reads, yields one record per CDR3 protein. The table records roughly 500,000 distinct CDR3 sequences, around 13% of them present only once. This same sample was also part of a study on T cells in Graves' hyperthyroidism and ophthalmopathy. That report adds: Diagnosis rested on symptoms, serum thyroxine and TRAb, thyroid ultrasound, and orbital computed tomography. Peripheral blood also featured most of the thyroid clonotypes expanded above 0.001.

The sequence derives from a woman aged 50 to 60 with Graves disease. This specimen consisted of peripheral blood mononuclear cells (PBMCs), obtained at new diagnosis, from a patient treated with antithyroid drugs. The V and J genes are TRBV20-1 and TRBJ1-2; the D gene is possibly TRBD1 (5 bases). The CDR3 nucleotides read TGCAGTGCAAGAAAGACAGCTCGTTACTATGGCTACACCTTC. This gives the protein CSARKTARYYGYTF.